This T cell receptor beta chain was identified during a study of T cell responses to AZD1222 COVID-19 vaccine. Study-level background: Second-dose groups at about 4 or about 12 weeks were pooled.

The data were produced by immunoSEQ multiplex PCR, yet TCRdb's version contains in-frame clones alone and is incomplete. The table records 95,000 to 150,000 clones, roughly 88% of them present only once. Study-level results: Donors in the cohort were predominantly white British and more often female, and clonal diversity was possibly underestimated. Spike-specific TCRs gained breadth and depth after people received two AZD1222 doses.

A word on this clone: No antigen is known for it.

CDR3 length equals 15 residues. Trimming took 0 bases from V and 7 from J, leaving 13 bases between them. Germline lookup yields CDR1 ENHRY and CDR2 SYGVKD. The receptor was derived from an adult in good health. The V gene is TRBV10-3, the J gene TRBJ2-4, with D hard to call. The specimen comprised peripheral blood, sampled on day 0 of AZD1222 vaccination. The CDR3 sequence is CAISESELGLNIQYF. DNA of the CDR3: TGTGCCATCAGTGAGTCGGAACTGGGTCTGAACATTCAGTACTTC.